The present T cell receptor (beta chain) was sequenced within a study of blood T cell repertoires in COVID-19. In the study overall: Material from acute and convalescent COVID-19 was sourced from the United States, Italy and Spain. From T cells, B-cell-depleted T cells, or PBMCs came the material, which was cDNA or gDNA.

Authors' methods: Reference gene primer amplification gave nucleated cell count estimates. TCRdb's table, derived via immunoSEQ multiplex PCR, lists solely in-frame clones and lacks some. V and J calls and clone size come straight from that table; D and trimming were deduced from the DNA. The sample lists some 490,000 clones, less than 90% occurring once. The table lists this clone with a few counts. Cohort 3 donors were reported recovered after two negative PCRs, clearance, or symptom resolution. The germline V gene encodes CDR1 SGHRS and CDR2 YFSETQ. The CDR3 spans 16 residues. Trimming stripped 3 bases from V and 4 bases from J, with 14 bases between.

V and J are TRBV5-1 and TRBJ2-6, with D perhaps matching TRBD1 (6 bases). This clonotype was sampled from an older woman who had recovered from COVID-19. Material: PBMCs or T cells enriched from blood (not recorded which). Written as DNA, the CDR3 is TGCGCCAGCAGCTGGATAAACAGGGCCGGGGCCAACGTCCTGACTTTC. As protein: CASSWINRAGANVLTF.